The sequence of this TCR beta chain was determined in a study of shared clonotypes between healthy human individuals (dated by TCRdb to between 2020 and 2021). The study in broad terms: The cohort comprised a couple of women and a few men aged 18 to 49 years. For each donor, three plates each were used for CD4 naive and CD4 memory, two plates were used for CD8 naive, and one plate was used for CD8 memory. Different laboratories and diverse techniques were used to prepare libraries and sequence TCR repertoires, to increase sequencing depth and limit assay-specific biases. Blood TCR repertoires of roughly five healthy adults were deeply sequenced to estimate repertoire size and the extent of clonotype sharing between individuals. Per donor, leukapheresis produced somewhere between about 0.8 and 9.5 billion PBMCs.

The donors were healthy, HIV-negative adults who had no recently reported acute infections or vaccinations. Every donor was a Caucasian adult living in Nashville, Tennessee, USA. CD4+ T cells were enriched by magnetic negative selection; naive cells were then positively selected on CD45RA, and the negative fraction formed the memory subset. Blood was collected by leukapheresis, and PBMCs were isolated by Ficoll-Histopaque density gradient centrifugation and then cryopreserved in liquid nitrogen vapor phase. Analytical flow cytometry was used to check the purity and quantity of every magnetically sorted T cell population. Genomic DNA was isolated from each sorted fraction and quantified by UV absorbance on a Nanodrop 2000c. The CDR3 sequence holds 12 residues, the cysteine and phenylalanine included. Only CDR3 DNA is held: 36 bases, read in frame from base 1. The germline V gene encodes CDR1 SGHAT and CDR2 FQNNGV. V is cut by 3 bases and J by 2 bases, and the space between the germline ends is 2 bases.

Turning to this clone: The antigen it binds to is not known. There are no base qualities to consult, and no much larger clone falls within one base.

Using the deep immunoSEQ assay, TCR CDR3 regions were amplified from genomic DNA by multiplex PCR. Genomic DNA extracted from each cell subset was distributed evenly over all wells of several immunoSEQ 96-well plates, and each plate served as one replicate. For sorted subsets, each replicate PCR was loaded with about 200 ng genomic DNA, equivalent to about 33,000 T cell genomes. The purified libraries were quantified using a Qubit 3.0 fluorometer, sized with a Bioanalyzer 2100, and then quantified again using the KAPA Library Quantification kit. A separate single-read 150-cycle Illumina NextSeq 550 flow cell was used to sequence each immunoSEQ 96-well plate. As for the authors' bioinformatics: Because only junctional sequences without quality scores were contained in the immunoSEQ output, filtering matching that applied to full-length reads could not be performed. Sequences were annotated with PyIR, a Python wrapper for IgBLAST v1.9, using IMGT germline references to assign V/J genes and CDR3. Reads with weak V/J assignments (E-value above 1e-6), missing CDR3, stop codons, out-of-frame junctions, or ambiguous translated residues were removed. A V3J clonotype was defined by an identical inferred V gene, J gene, and CDR3 amino acid sequence. To compute the percentage overlap between repertoires, the number of shared unique clonotypes was divided by the size of the smaller repertoire. Three approaches were used to assess repertoire richness: RTK rarefaction, the Chao1 estimator, and Recon v2.1 estimates of unobserved clonotypes. Generation probabilities for all TCRbeta clonotypes obtained by the gDNA method from several donors were computed using OLGA. TCRdb retrieved this table from immuneACCESS and kept in-frame rearrangements only. Not all clones are present; in checked studies, unresolved V genes account for under half, and no reason is known for the remainder. That table gives V, J and clone size, and the DNA gave D and trimming. In all, the sample holds approximately 1,500,000 clones, and roughly 96% of those were seen once. The ten largest clonotypes hold roughly 1.2% of the sample.

The investigation overall reported the following: Incomplete sequencing was indicated by rarefaction of sorted-subset datasets, despite the large sequencing depth. Pairwise subsampling indicated that sequencing depth was expected to affect the degree of clonotype sharing among donors. Only blood was sampled, and tissue TCR repertoires likely differ from those in blood. The small number of donors limited the genetic and exposure-history diversity represented. Higher generation probabilities were observed for clonotypes shared by all four sorted-subset donors than for non-shared clonotypes. Naive subsets generally had larger estimated clonotype richness than memory subsets. Sharing across several donors was observed for around 5% of naive CD4, under 4% of naive CD8, 2% to 2.5% of memory CD4, and about 0.38% of memory CD8 clonotypes.

The chain couples TRBV11-2 to TRBJ1-5; no D gene is confidently identified. Sequencing was performed on naive CD4+ T cells sorted from blood. The intended sense of this specimen's cell subset or site label: CD45RA+ positively selected. The TCR sequence derives from a man younger than 45 in good health. Here the CDR3 is given as CASSFGNQPQHF. The sequence in DNA is TGTGCCAGCAGCTTCGGCAATCAGCCCCAGCATTTT.